These 13 T cell receptor beta chains were all obtained from the same sample, sequenced in a study of T cell repertoires in cytomegalovirus infection. MiXCR was run by TCRdb on the reads, yielding one entry per CDR3 protein. The sample lists about 130,000 distinct CDR3 sequences, almost 9% occurring once. The source material was PBMCs. These receptors were collected from a human donor in good health (CMV status not recorded). Some clones in this sample may be carry-over from other donors' samples.

The genes are TRBV6-8 and TRBJ2-7, with D unresolved. The CDR3 sequence is 14 residues long. The ends were cut back, 8 bases at V and 3 bases at J, with 17 bases in the middle. In germline, CDR1 is MNHGY, CDR2 SAAAGT. The CDR3 loop is CASQPTGAGYEQYF. The DNA of the CDR3 is TGTGCCAGCCAACCAACTGGAGCCGGCTACGAGCAGTACTTC.

This clonotype has ten or more counts. The J gene is TRBJ2-1, the V gene TRBV7-2; D could derive from TRBD1 or TRBD2 (6 bases each). This CDR3 region has 14 residues. V shed 0 bases and J shed 8 bases, with 11 bases lying between them. Germline CDR1 SGHTA, CDR2 FQGNSA. The CDR3 coding sequence is TGTGCCAGCAGCTTAGCCGGGGGCATGGATGAGCAGTTCTTC. Translation gives CASSLAGGMDEQFF.

The rearrangement uses TRBV7-2 and TRBJ2-3, with D perhaps TRBD1 or TRBD2 (5 bases each). Germline CDR1 is SGHTA and CDR2 is FQGNSA. This CDR3 is built from 15 residues. V was clipped by 8 bases and J by 2 bases, with 17 bases between them. The CDR3 nucleotides read TGTGCCAGCGCCTATAGCGAGGGGACCACAGATACGCAGTATTTT. The encoded protein is CASAYSEGTTDTQYF.

The table lists this clonotype with many counts. This chain joins TRBV14 and TRBJ1-1, with D unclear. Looked up from germline, CDR1 is SGHDN and CDR2 is FVKESK. This CDR3 comprises 14 residues. V was trimmed by 0 bases and J by 4 bases, leaving 9 bases between them. For the CDR3, the DNA is TGTGCCAGCAGCCAAGATCTAGGAGCCACTGAAGCTTTCTTT. Encoded protein: CASSQDLGATEAFF. Full variable domain (remainder filled in from reference TRBV14 and TRBJ1-1): EAGVTQFPSHSVIEKGQTVTLRCDPISGHDNLYWYRRVMGKEIKFLLHFVKESKQDESGMPNNRFLAERTGGTYSTLKVQPAELEDSGVYFCASSQDLGATEAFFGQGTRLTVV.

This clonotype is deemed medium-sized. This sequence joins TRBV7-6 and TRBJ1-1; no clear D. Per the germline V gene, CDR1 is SGHVS and CDR2 is FNYEAQ. The CDR3 runs 13 residues. V gave up 1 base and J gave up 3 bases, with 6 bases separating them. This CDR3 is CASSLGQHTEAFF. DNA of the CDR3: TGTGCCAGCAGCTTAGGGCAGCACACTGAAGCTTTCTTT.

In this sample, this clonotype turned up a few times. The DNA for the CDR3 is TGTGCCAGCAGTTATTCGCGGGGGGGCCGTTTCGGGGAGCTGTTTTTT. It yields the protein CASSYSRGGRFGELFF. This rearrangement joins TRBV27 to TRBJ2-2; 9 nucleotides match TRBD2. V shed 4 bases and J 7 bases; nucleotides not matched to a gene: 10. There are 16 residues in the CDR3. Germline V gene lookup returns CDR1 MNHEY and CDR2 SMNVEV (reference sequence).

Only a few counts were recorded for this clonotype. The chain links TRBV20-1 to TRBJ2-2, with 8 bases that match TRBD1. This CDR3 has 14 residues. V shed 2 bases and J 5 bases; nucleotides not matched to a gene: 4. From germline, CDR1 is DFQATT and CDR2 SNEGSKA (reference sequence). The CDR3 reads CSARSRGQTGELFF. CDR3 in DNA: TGCAGTGCTAGAAGCAGGGGGCAAACCGGGGAGCTGTTTTTT.

This clonotype was found a few times. This sequence joins TRBV20-1 and TRBJ1-1; D is uncertain. The V gene lost 3 bases and the J gene lost 5 bases, with 16 bases spanning the gap. Germline CDR1 DFQATT, CDR2 SNEGSKA (reference sequence). The CDR3 contains 14 residues. This CDR3 is CSARSVGGRTEAFF. The DNA for the CDR3 is TGCAGTGCTAGGTCTGTGGGTGGAAGGACTGAAGCTTTCTTT.

In this sample, this clonotype turned up a few times. J is TRBJ2-1 and V is TRBV5-4, with 9 nucleotides matching TRBD1. Germline CDR1 SGHNT, CDR2 YYREEE (reference sequence). CDR3 size: 15 residues. V trimming: 4 bases; J trimming: 4 bases; junction bases outside the gene matches: 6. The chain's CDR3 is CASSIAGTGYNEQFF. The CDR3 DNA reads as TGTGCCAGCAGCATAGCCGGGACAGGGTACAATGAGCAGTTCTTC. The full variable domain, its missing parts supplied by reference TRBV5-4 and TRBJ2-1, is ETGVTQSPTHLIKTRGQQVTLRCSSQSGHNTVSWYQQALGQGPQFIFQYYREEENGRGNFPPRFSGLQFPNYSSELNVNALELDDSALYLCASSIAGTGYNEQFFGPGTRLTVL.

The CDR3 spells CASSFRATEAFF. In nucleotides, the CDR3 is TGTGCCAGCAGTTTCAGGGCGACTGAAGCTTTCTTT. The chain joins TRBV28 to TRBJ1-1; D possibly corresponds to TRBD1 (5 bases). Germline-derived CDR1 and CDR2 are MDHEN and SYDVKM. The CDR3 sequence is 12 residues long. V was shortened by 3 bases and J by 5 bases, with 7 bases between the two germline ends.

This clonotype was observed at least ten times. The V call is TRBV28, the J call TRBJ1-2; TRBD1 is a possible D gene (5 bases). Trimming pared 2 bases from V and 8 bases from J, leaving 12 bases between. The CDR3 is made up of 13 amino acids. The germline CDR1 and CDR2 sequences are MDHEN and SYDVKM. The CDR3 nucleotides read TGTGCCAGCAGTTTAGATAAGGGGCAAGGCTACACCTTC. Its translation: CASSLDKGQGYTF.

In this sample, this clonotype turned up many times. This chain uses TRBV7-2 with TRBJ1-2; tentative D call: TRBD1 (6 bases). Trimming took 0 bases from V and 4 from J, leaving 12 bases between them. This CDR3 spans 15 amino acids. Germline loops: CDR1 SGHTA, CDR2 FQGNSA. In nucleotides, the CDR3 is TGTGCCAGCAGCTTAGCACCGGGGGCAGCCTATGGCTACACCTTC. It specifies CASSLAPGAAYGYTF.

This clonotype appeared a few times. V gene TRBV12-3 or TRBV12-4 combines with J gene TRBJ2-5; D remains unclear. The CDR3 covers 14 residues. Deletions cut 2 bases from V and 4 bases from J, with 11 bases between. CDR3 sequence (DNA): TGTGCCAGCAGTTTATTTCCACGCGGAGAGACCCAGTACTTC. Amino acids: CASSLFPRGETQYF.